A selection of T cell receptor beta chains follows, all from one sample in a study of shared clonotypes between healthy human individuals. Sequencing used immunoSEQ multiplex PCR; TCRdb keeps in-frame clones, though not all of them. This table has about 1.1 million clones, about 80% appearing once. Input material: memory CD4+ T cells from PBMCs. Receptor source: a man aged 18 to 35 in good health. Some clones in this sample may be carry-over from other donors' samples. Each CDR3 is given with its conserved first and last residue. The order of the fields is V gene, J gene, D gene, clone size, CDR3 protein, CDR3 DNA. D genes are given only for firm matches. Not all rows give a size; the values are once, few, many and, for expanded clones, a class.

TRBV6-5	TRBJ1-2	-	few	CASAKSWGDYGYTF	TGTGCCAGCGCCAAAAGCTGGGGGGACTATGGCTACACCTTC
TRBV27	TRBJ1-5	-	-	CASSKVPAARRWPQHF	TGTGCCAGCAGTAAGGTCCCGGCGGCGCGTAGGTGGCCCCAGCATTTT
TRBV28	TRBJ2-7	TRBD1	-	CASSSGQGIHEQYF	TGTGCCAGCAGTTCCGGACAGGGTATCCACGAGCAGTACTTC
TRBV2	TRBJ2-5	-	few	CASSGGTGETQYF	TGTGCCAGCAGTGGGGGCACTGGAGAGACCCAGTACTTC
TRBV30	TRBJ1-1	-	-	CAWDSFDTEAFF	TGTGCCTGGGACAGTTTCGACACTGAAGCTTTCTTT
TRBV15	TRBJ2-7	TRBD2	-	CATSRGTSGTYEQYF	TGTGCCACCAGCAGAGGAACTAGCGGGACCTACGAGCAGTACTTC
TRBV27	TRBJ1-1	-	-	CASSRGYMRAVTEAFF	TGTGCCAGCAGCAGGGGCTACATGAGGGCGGTCACTGAAGCTTTCTTT
TRBV2	TRBJ2-2	TRBD2	-	CATRTRNEPTNTGELFF	TGTGCCACCAGGACTAGAAACGAGCCCACGAACACCGGGGAGCTGTTTTTT
TRBV7-2	TRBJ2-7	TRBD1	-	CASSPRQGTYEQYF	TGTGCCAGCAGCCCTAGACAGGGTACCTACGAGCAGTACTTC
TRBV15	TRBJ1-3	-	-	CATSLTAAPAGNTIYF	TGTGCCACCAGCCTCACCGCAGCCCCCGCCGGGAACACCATATATTTT
TRBV5-1	TRBJ2-3	TRBD2	-	CASSWPPGTSLTDTQYF	TGCGCCAGCAGCTGGCCCCCCGGGACTAGCTTAACAGATACGCAGTATTTT
TRBV28	TRBJ2-7	-	-	CASSLSFRAEQYF	TGTGCCAGCAGTTTATCATTTAGGGCCGAGCAGTACTTC
TRBV4-1	TRBJ2-5	-	-	CASSQDRASARQETQYF	TGCGCCAGCAGCCAAGATCGTGCTAGCGCGAGACAAGAGACCCAGTACTTC
TRBV27	TRBJ2-7	TRBD2	once	CASSRTSGGYEQYF	TGTGCCAGCAGCCGGACTAGCGGAGGGTACGAGCAGTACTTC
TRBV18	TRBJ2-5	TRBD1	-	CASSDFGRTGAQETQYF	TGTGCCAGCTCAGATTTCGGGAGGACAGGGGCTCAAGAGACCCAGTACTTC
TRBV27	TRBJ1-5	TRBD1	-	CASSSIDRVGQPQHF	TGTGCCAGCAGTTCGATCGACAGGGTGGGTCAGCCCCAGCATTTT
TRBV5-6	TRBJ1-4	-	once	CASSLETATNEKLFF	TGTGCCAGCAGCTTGGAGACAGCAACTAATGAAAAACTGTTTTTT
TRBV30	TRBJ2-7	TRBD2	-	CAWSVGGFTYEQYF	TGTGCCTGGAGTGTCGGGGGGTTCACCTACGAGCAGTACTTC
TRBV15	TRBJ1-1	-	-	CATQNMNTEAFF	TGTGCCACCCAGAACATGAACACTGAAGCTTTCTTT
TRBV5-1	TRBJ2-1	TRBD2	-	CASSLGGRSSYNEQFF	TGCGCCAGCAGCTTAGGCGGGAGGAGCTCCTACAATGAGCAGTTCTTC
TRBV5-1	TRBJ1-1	TRBD1	-	CASSGSGGETEAFF	TGCGCCAGCAGCGGATCAGGGGGCGAGACTGAAGCTTTCTTT
TRBV4-3	TRBJ2-5	-	-	CASSQPIGQRYQETQYF	TGCGCCAGCAGCCAACCAATCGGACAGCGGTACCAAGAGACCCAGTACTTC
TRBV9	TRBJ2-1	-	-	CASSVEGEQGSFEFF	TGTGCCAGCAGCGTAGAGGGGGAGCAGGGTAGCTTTGAGTTCTTC
TRBV15	TRBJ2-7	TRBD1	-	CATSRGGQLAYEQYF	TGTGCCACCAGCAGAGGGGGACAGCTCGCCTACGAGCAGTACTTC
TRBV9	TRBJ2-5	-	many	CASNNDDQETQYF	TGTGCCAGCAACAACGACGACCAAGAGACCCAGTACTTC
TRBV27	TRBJ2-2	-	-	CASSLSGTGELFF	TGTGCCAGCAGTTTATCTGGGACCGGGGAGCTGTTTTTT
TRBV11-2	TRBJ2-3	TRBD1	-	CASSRTGLTDTQYF	TGTGCCAGCAGCAGGACAGGGCTTACAGATACGCAGTATTTT
TRBV21-1	TRBJ1-4	-	few	CASRDRGGTNEKLFF	TGTGCCAGCCGAGACAGGGGTGGAACTAATGAAAAACTGTTTTTT
TRBV11-2	TRBJ2-7	-	few	CASSFRLDGTRPYEQYF	TGTGCCAGCAGCTTTCGACTCGACGGGACGAGGCCTTACGAGCAGTACTTC
TRBV7-9	TRBJ2-1	TRBD2	-	CASSFTSGLYNEQFF	TGTGCCAGCAGCTTCACTAGCGGCCTATACAATGAGCAGTTCTTC
TRBV5-1	TRBJ2-1	TRBD2	-	CASSITSGTYNEQFF	TGCGCCAGCAGCATCACTAGCGGGACCTACAATGAGCAGTTCTTC
TRBV19	TRBJ1-1	-	few	CASTEGSRPEAFF	TGTGCCAGTACTGAGGGCAGTCGTCCTGAAGCTTTCTTT
TRBV11-3	TRBJ1-2	TRBD1	-	CASSPYRGQGYTF	TGTGCCAGCAGCCCGTACAGGGGTCAGGGCTACACCTTC
TRBV7-8	TRBJ2-1	-	-	CASSLAGPTYNEQFF	TGTGCCAGCAGCTTAGCTGGACCCACCTACAATGAGCAGTTCTTC
TRBV5-6	TRBJ2-1	TRBD2	-	CASRKTSGKYNEQFF	TGTGCCAGCAGAAAAACTAGCGGGAAGTACAATGAGCAGTTCTTC
TRBV2	TRBJ2-7	TRBD1	-	CASSSQGSSYEQYF	TGTGCCAGCAGTTCACAGGGGTCTTCCTACGAGCAGTACTTC
TRBV9	TRBJ2-2	-	-	CASSVEQTSTGELFF	TGTGCCAGCAGCGTCGAACAGACGAGCACCGGGGAGCTGTTTTTT
TRBV28	TRBJ1-5	TRBD1	few	CASRLQGSFNQPQHF	TGTGCCAGCAGACTACAGGGGTCGTTCAATCAGCCCCAGCATTTT
TRBV4-2	TRBJ2-2	-	-	CASSQDSNTGELFF	TGTGCCAGCAGCCAAGATTCTAACACCGGGGAGCTGTTTTTT
TRBV5-1	TRBJ1-4	-	-	CASSFEGPSTNEKLFF	TGCGCCAGCAGCTTCGAGGGCCCCAGCACTAATGAAAAACTGTTTTTT
TRBV5-1	TRBJ2-7	-	-	CASSLELRAAVSYEQYF	TGCGCCAGCAGCTTGGAACTTCGGGCAGCCGTCTCCTACGAGCAGTACTTC
TRBV5-1	TRBJ1-1	-	-	CASSLAAGGETEAFF	TGCGCCAGCAGCTTGGCCGCAGGAGGAGAGACTGAAGCTTTCTTT
TRBV18	TRBJ2-4	-	-	CASSPAGLGAKNIQYF	TGTGCCAGCTCACCGGCGGGTCTTGGAGCCAAAAACATTCAGTACTTC
TRBV30	TRBJ2-1	-	-	CAWSVARIRGLRNEQFF	TGTGCCTGGAGTGTGGCCCGTATTAGGGGCTTACGTAATGAGCAGTTCTTC
TRBV9	TRBJ1-1	-	-	CASSVRSDGEAFF	TGTGCCAGCAGCGTACGTTCCGACGGAGAAGCTTTCTTT
TRBV2	TRBJ1-5	-	once	CASSVLGDSNQPQHF	TGTGCCAGCAGTGTGTTGGGGGACAGCAATCAGCCCCAGCATTTT
TRBV29-1	TRBJ2-7	TRBD1	once	CSVKGRQGAREQYF	TGCAGCGTCAAAGGGAGGCAGGGGGCTCGGGAGCAGTACTTC
TRBV7-9	TRBJ2-3	TRBD2	-	CASSKGLGSTDTQYF	TGTGCCAGCAGCAAGGGACTAGGGAGCACAGATACGCAGTATTTT